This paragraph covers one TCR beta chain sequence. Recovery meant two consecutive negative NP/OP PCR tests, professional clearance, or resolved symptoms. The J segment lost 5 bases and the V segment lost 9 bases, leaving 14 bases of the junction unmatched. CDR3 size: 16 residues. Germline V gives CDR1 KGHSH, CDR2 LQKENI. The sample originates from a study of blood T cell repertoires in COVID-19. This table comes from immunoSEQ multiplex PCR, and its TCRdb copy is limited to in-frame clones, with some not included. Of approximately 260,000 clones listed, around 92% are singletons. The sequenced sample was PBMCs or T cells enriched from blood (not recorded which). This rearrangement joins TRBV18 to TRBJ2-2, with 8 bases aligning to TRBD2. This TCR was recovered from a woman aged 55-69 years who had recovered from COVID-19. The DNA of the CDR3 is TGTGCCAGACATCTTACGGGACTAGGCGTAACCGGGGAGCTGTTTTTT. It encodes CARHLTGLGVTGELFF.